One sample yielded the 6 T cell receptor beta chains listed below, sequenced in a study of immune characterization of retroperitoneal liposarcoma. TCRdb recomputed calls from the PCR reads with MiXCR, one row per CDR3 protein. There are thousands of distinct CDR3 sequences in the sample; 25% to 35% occur only once, and 25% to 35% lies in the top ten. The specimen sequenced was tumor tissue. Receptors originate from a female donor with retroperitoneal liposarcoma.

The V gene is TRBV18, the J gene TRBJ1-5; a possible D gene is TRBD1 (6 bases). The CDR3 totals 13 residues. In germline, CDR1 is KGHSH, CDR2 LQKENI. Between the trimmed V and J ends, which lost 6 bases and 4 bases, there was a span of 10 bases. This chain's CDR3 is CASSTGRNQPQHF. The CDR3 bases are TGTGCCAGCTCCACAGGGAGGAATCAGCCCCAGCATTTT.

A few counts support this clonotype. The chain recombines TRBV7-8 with TRBJ2-3; 8 positions agree with TRBD1. From germline, CDR1 is SGHVS and CDR2 FQNEAQ. V was pared by 3 bases and J by 2 bases, with 4 bases of the junction left unmatched. CDR3 length: 15 residues. Written as DNA, the CDR3 is TGTGCCAGCAGCTTGGCGACAGGGGTCACAGATACGCAGTATTTT. It translates to CASSLATGVTDTQYF.

The gene calls are TRBV14 and TRBJ2-1, with TRBD2 matching 11 bases. The DNA matches TRBJ2-7 better at its end, which makes the J call doubtful. Germline-derived CDR1 and CDR2 are SGHDN and FVKESK. The CDR3 consists of 18 residues. CDR3 DNA sequence: TGTGCCAGCAGCCGCTATCGGCGGGCTAGCGGGAGGAGCGACGAGCAGTACTTC. It translates to CASSRYRRASGRSDEQYF.

This chain joins TRBV10-1 and TRBJ2-3; TRBD1 matches 7 bases. This CDR3 comprises 13 residues. From germline, CDR1 is WNHNN and CDR2 SYGVQD (reference sequence). V lost 0 bases and J lost 6; bases outside the gene matches: 0. The CDR3 region has the DNA TGCGCCAGCAGTGAGTCGGACAGGGATACGCAGTATTTT. This codes for CASSESDRDTQYF.

This clonotype was recorded many times. The rearrangement links TRBV10-2 to TRBJ2-1, with no clear D. The ends were cut back, 8 bases at V and 12 bases at J, with 32 bases in the middle. Germline CDR1 is WSHSY and CDR2 is SAAADI. CDR3 length: 17 amino acids. CDR3 protein: CASDLRWKGDVGRAQFF. As DNA, the CDR3 is TGCGCCAGCGACCTGAGATGGAAGGGCGACGTGGGAAGGGCGCAGTTCTTC.

This clonotype is medium-sized in the sample. This chain connects TRBV6-1 to TRBJ1-5; a possible D gene is TRBD1 (6 bases). This CDR3 comprises 15 residues. The germline CDR1 and CDR2 sequences are MNHNS and SASEGT. V was clipped by 6 bases and J by 1 base, with 13 bases between them. In DNA form, the CDR3 reads TGTGCCAGCAGCCCCGGGACATGGAGCAATCAGCCCCAGCATTTT. Translating it yields CASSPGTWSNQPQHF.